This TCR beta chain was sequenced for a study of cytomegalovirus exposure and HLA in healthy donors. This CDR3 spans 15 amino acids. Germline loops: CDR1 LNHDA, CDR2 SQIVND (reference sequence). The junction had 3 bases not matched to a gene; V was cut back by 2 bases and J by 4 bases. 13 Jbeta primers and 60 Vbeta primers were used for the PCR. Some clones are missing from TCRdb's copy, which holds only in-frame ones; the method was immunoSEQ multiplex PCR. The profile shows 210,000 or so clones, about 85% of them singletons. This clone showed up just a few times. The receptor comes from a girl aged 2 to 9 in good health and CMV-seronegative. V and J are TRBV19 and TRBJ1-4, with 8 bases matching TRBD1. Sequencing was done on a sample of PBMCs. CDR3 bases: TGTGCCAGTAGTATACAGGGGGCCATTAATGAAAAACTGTTTTTT. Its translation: CASSIQGAINEKLFF.